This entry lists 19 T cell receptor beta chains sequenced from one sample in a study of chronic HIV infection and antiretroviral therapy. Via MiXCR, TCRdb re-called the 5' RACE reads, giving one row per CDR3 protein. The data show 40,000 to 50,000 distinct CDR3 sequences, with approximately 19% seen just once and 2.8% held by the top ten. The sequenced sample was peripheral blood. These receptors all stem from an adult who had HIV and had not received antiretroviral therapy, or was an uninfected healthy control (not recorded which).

The CDR3 DNA sequence: TGTGCCAGCAGTGGGCGACAAGGGACTGACCGGGACGGTGTGATCGGGACGCAGTATTTT. It yields the protein CASSGRQGTDRDGVIGTQYF. This chain joins TRBV6-6 and TRBJ2-3, with D maybe TRBD2 (6 bases). This CDR3 is built from 20 residues. CDR1 and CDR2 (germline): MNHNY, SVGAGI (reference sequence). The V end was cut by 5 bases, the J end by 9 bases, with 36 bases between.

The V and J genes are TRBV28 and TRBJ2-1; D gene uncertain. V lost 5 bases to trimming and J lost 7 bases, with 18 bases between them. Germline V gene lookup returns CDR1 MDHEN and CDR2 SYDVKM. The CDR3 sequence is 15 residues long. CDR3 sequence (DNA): TGTGCCAGCAGTCCGGTAGCCAGTGATAGGAATGAGCAGTTCTTC. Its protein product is CASSPVASDRNEQFF. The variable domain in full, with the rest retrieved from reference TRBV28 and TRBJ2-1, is DVKVTQSSRYLVKRTGEKVFLECVQDMDHENMFWYRQDPGLGLRLIYFSYDVKMKEKGDIPEGYSVSREKKERFSLILESASTNQTSMYLCASSPVASDRNEQFFGPGTRLTVL.

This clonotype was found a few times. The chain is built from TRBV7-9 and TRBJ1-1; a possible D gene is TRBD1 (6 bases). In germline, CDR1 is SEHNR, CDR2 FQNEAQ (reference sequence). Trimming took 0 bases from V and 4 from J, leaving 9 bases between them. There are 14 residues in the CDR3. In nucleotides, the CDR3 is TGTGCCAGCAGCTTAGCTCGGGGGCTCACTGAAGCTTTCTTT. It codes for CASSLARGLTEAFF.

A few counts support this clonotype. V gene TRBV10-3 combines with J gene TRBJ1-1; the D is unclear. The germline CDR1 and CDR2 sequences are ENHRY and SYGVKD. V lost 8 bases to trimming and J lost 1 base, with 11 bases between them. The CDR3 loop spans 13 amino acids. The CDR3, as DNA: TGTGCCATCTCCAAAGTAGGGAACACTGAAGCTTTCTTT. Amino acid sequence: CAISKVGNTEAFF.

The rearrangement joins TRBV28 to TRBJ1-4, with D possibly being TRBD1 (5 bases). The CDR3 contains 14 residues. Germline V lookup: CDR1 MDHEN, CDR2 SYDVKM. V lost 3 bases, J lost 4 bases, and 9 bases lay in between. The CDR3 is CASSLWQGNEKLFF. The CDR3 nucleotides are TGTGCCAGCAGTTTGTGGCAGGGTAATGAAAAACTGTTTTTT. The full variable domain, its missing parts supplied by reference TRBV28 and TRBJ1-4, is DVKVTQSSRYLVKRTGEKVFLECVQDMDHENMFWYRQDPGLGLRLIYFSYDVKMKEKGDIPEGYSVSREKKERFSLILESASTNQTSMYLCASSLWQGNEKLFFGSGTQLSVL.

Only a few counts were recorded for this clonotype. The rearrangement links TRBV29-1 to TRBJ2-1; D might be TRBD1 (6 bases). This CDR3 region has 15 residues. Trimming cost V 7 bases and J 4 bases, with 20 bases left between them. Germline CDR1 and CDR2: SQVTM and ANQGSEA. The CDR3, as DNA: TGCAGCGCCCAGCCCGACAGGTTTGCTTACAATGAGCAGTTCTTC. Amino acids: CSAQPDRFAYNEQFF.

In DNA, the CDR3 is TGTGCCAGCAGTTTGGATCGGGGATTAAATTCACCCCTCCACTTT. It yields the protein CASSLDRGLNSPLHF. The genes are TRBV28 and TRBJ1-6; D gene unclear. Germline CDR1 MDHEN, CDR2 SYDVKM. This CDR3 is built from 15 residues. Trimming shortened V by 3 bases and J by 7 bases, and 13 bases separated the two germline ends.

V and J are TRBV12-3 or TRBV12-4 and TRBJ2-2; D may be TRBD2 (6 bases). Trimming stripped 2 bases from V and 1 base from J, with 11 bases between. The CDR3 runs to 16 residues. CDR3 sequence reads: CASSLWTGLNTGELFF. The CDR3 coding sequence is TGTGCCAGCAGTTTATGGACGGGACTGAACACCGGGGAGCTGTTTTTT.

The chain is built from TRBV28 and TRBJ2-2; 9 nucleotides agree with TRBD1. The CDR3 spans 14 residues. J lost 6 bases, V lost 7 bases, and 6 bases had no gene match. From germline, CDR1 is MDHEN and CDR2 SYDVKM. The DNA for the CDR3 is TGTGCCAGCAAAGTACAGGGGGCATCCGGGGAGCTGTTTTTT. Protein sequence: CASKVQGASGELFF.

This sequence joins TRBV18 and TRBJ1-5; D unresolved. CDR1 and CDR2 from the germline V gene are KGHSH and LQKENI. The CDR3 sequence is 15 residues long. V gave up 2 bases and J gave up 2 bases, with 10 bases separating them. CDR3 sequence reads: CASSPDRAGNQPQHF. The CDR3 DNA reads TGTGCCAGCTCACCAGACCGGGCCGGCAATCAGCCCCAGCATTTT.

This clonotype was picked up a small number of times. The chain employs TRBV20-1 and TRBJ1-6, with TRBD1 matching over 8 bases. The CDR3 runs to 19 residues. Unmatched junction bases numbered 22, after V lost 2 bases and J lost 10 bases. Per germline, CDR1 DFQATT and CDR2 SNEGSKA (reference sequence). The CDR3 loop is CSARRDFRGRLDRTSPLHF. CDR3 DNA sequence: TGCAGTGCTAGACGGGATTTCAGGGGGCGCTTGGACAGGACGTCACCCCTCCACTTT.

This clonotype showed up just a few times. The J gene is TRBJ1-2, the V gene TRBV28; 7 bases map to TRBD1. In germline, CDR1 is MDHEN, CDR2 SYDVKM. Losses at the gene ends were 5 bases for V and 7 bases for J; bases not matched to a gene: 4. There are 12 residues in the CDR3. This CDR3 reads CASSQGTVGYTF. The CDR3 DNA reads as TGTGCCAGCAGTCAGGGGACAGTTGGCTACACCTTC.

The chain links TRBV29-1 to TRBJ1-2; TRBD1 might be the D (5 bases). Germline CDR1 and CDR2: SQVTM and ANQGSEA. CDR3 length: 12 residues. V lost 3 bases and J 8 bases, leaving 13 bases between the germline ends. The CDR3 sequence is CSVDWGVRGYTF. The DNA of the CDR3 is TGCAGCGTTGATTGGGGGGTACGAGGCTACACCTTC.

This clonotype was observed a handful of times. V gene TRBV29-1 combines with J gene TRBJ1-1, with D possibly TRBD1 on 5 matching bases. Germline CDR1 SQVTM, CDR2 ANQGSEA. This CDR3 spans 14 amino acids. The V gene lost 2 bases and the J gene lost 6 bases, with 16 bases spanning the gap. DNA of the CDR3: TGCAGCGTTGAATTGACAGCCTTGTGGGCTGAAGCTTTCTTT. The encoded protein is CSVELTALWAEAFF.

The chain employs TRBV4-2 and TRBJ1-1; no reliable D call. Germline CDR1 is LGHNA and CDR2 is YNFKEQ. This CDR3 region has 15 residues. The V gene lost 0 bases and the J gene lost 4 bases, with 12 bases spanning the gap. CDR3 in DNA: TGTGCCAGCAGCCAAGATCTAGCGCAGATCACTGAAGCTTTCTTT. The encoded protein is CASSQDLAQITEAFF.

The CDR3 protein is CASGYSGIPATNEQFF. The CDR3 coding sequence is TGTGCCAGCGGGTATTCCGGGATCCCTGCAACTAATGAGCAGTTCTTC. The chain couples TRBV28 to TRBJ2-1; D perhaps matches TRBD2 (5 bases). Trimming took 8 bases from V and 7 from J, leaving 24 bases between them. The CDR3 spans 16 residues. Germline CDR1 MDHEN, CDR2 SYDVKM.

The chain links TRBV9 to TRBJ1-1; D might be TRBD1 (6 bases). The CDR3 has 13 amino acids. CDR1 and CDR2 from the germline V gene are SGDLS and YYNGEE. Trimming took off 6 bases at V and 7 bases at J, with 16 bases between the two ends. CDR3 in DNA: TGTGCCAGCAAGGGGGTAGGGGAGATTGAAGCTTTCTTT. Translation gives CASKGVGEIEAFF. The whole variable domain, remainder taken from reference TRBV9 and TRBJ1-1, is DSGVTQTPKHLITATGQRVTLRCSPRSGDLSVYWYQQSLDQGLQFLIQYYNGEERAKGNILERFSAQQFPDLHSELNLSSLELGDSALYFCASKGVGEIEAFFGQGTRLTVV.

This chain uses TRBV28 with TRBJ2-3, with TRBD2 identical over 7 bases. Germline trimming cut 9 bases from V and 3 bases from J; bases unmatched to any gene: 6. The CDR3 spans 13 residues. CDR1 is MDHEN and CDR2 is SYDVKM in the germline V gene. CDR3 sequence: CASQRDRTDTQYF. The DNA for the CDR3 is TGTGCCAGTCAGCGGGATAGGACAGATACGCAGTATTTT. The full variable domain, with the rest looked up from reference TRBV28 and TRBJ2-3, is DVKVTQSSRYLVKRTGEKVFLECVQDMDHENMFWYRQDPGLGLRLIYFSYDVKMKEKGDIPEGYSVSREKKERFSLILESASTNQTSMYLCASQRDRTDTQYFGPGTRLTVL.

The CDR3 is CASSLPSPEGFNEQFF. DNA of the CDR3: TGTGCCAGCAGTCTCCCCAGCCCGGAGGGGTTTAATGAGCAGTTCTTC. V gene TRBV6-2 or TRBV6-3 combines with J gene TRBJ2-1, with TRBD2 as a possible D gene (6 bases). V was pared by 5 bases and J by 7 bases, with 21 bases between. The CDR3 is 16 residues long. Germline CDR1 is MNHEY and CDR2 is SVGEGT.